This T cell receptor beta chain was recorded in a study of OX40 agonist ivuxolimab in advanced cancers. Study observations and caveats: Dose levels from 0.1 to 3.0 mg/kg saw CD4+ and CD8+ blood T cells expand clonally by week 6. The average count of expanded clones was higher among CD8+ T cells than among CD4+. Antigen specificity of clonally expanded peripheral T cells was not established.

Note on this clone: The antigen remains unidentified.

Germline V lookup: CDR1 SGHAT, CDR2 FQNNGV. The CDR3 has 13 amino acids. Trimming removed 0 bases at V and 5 bases at J, with 6 bases between. Assay: immunoSEQ multiplex PCR; the TCRdb copy retains only in-frame clones and omits some. The sample carries 35,000 to 45,000 clones, approximately 83% recorded once. The clonotype originates from an adult with an advanced solid tumor such as melanoma, head and neck, liver or kidney cancer. The chain carries TRBV11-2 and TRBJ2-3; D call uncertain. This specimen was CD4+ or CD8+ T cells sorted from blood, taken in a trial of the OX40 agonist ivuxolimab. For the CDR3, the DNA is TGTGCCAGCAGCTTAGATCAACGAGATACGCAGTATTTT. Translated, it gives CASSLDQRDTQYF.